One and the same sample provided the 6 T cell receptor beta chains below, sequenced in a study of blood T cell repertoires in COVID-19. Measured with immunoSEQ multiplex PCR; TCRdb has only the in-frame clones, and not every one. The sample contains some 260,000 clones, about 88% of which appear only once. The sequenced sample was PBMCs or T cells enriched from blood (not recorded which). These receptor sequences come from a man under 40 with acute COVID-19.

The gene calls are TRBV11-3 and TRBJ2-1; no reliable D call. The CDR3 runs 12 residues. Deletions cut 5 bases from V and 5 bases from J, with 7 bases between. CDR1 is SGHNT and CDR2 is YENEEA in the germline V gene. DNA for the CDR3: TGTGCCAGCAGCACTACTAACAATGAGCAGTTCTTC. As protein: CASSTTNNEQFF.

This clone is categorized as medium-sized. The same CDR3 is also encoded by other DNA sequences in this sample. The rearrangement uses TRBV28 and TRBJ2-5; 11 bases map to TRBD2. The CDR3 totals 15 residues. Germline loops: CDR1 MDHEN, CDR2 SYDVKM. With 2 bases clipped from V and 2 bases from J, the junction kept 1 base outside the gene matches. In DNA form, the CDR3 reads TGTGCCAGCAGTTTAACTAGCGGGGGACAAGAGACCCAGTACTTC. Its translation is CASSLTSGGQETQYF.

The chain recombines TRBV11-3 with TRBJ2-2; the D gene is possibly TRBD2 (5 bases). Trimming removed 2 bases at V and 6 bases at J, with 13 bases between. The CDR3 loop spans 15 amino acids. CDR1 and CDR2 (germline): SGHNT, YENEEA. CDR3 DNA: TGTGCCAGCAGCTTAAGAGGGCTAACGGCCGGGGAGCTGTTTTTT. It yields the protein CASSLRGLTAGELFF.

This chain joins TRBV9 and TRBJ2-2; TRBD2 agrees at 12 bases. The CDR3 sequence is 17 residues long. Germline V lookup: CDR1 SGDLS, CDR2 YYNGEE. V gave up 1 base and J gave up 7 bases; unmatched junction bases: 8. The CDR3 protein is CASSVIPSGGAGGELFF. The CDR3 DNA reads TGTGCCAGCAGCGTAATCCCTAGCGGGGGGGCAGGCGGGGAGCTGTTTTTT.

V is TRBV6-5 and J is TRBJ1-4, with D possibly TRBD1 on 6 matching bases. The germline V gene has CDR1 MNHEY and CDR2 SVGAGI. The V gene lost 10 bases and the J gene lost 4 bases, with 13 bases spanning the gap. The CDR3 sequence is 13 residues long. The chain's CDR3 is CATRQVNNEKLFF. Written as DNA, the CDR3 is TGTGCCACCAGACAGGTGAATAATGAAAAACTGTTTTTT.

This chain uses TRBV11-3 with TRBJ2-1; 7 positions match TRBD2. The CDR3 has 17 residues. With 5 bases clipped from V and 8 bases from J, the junction kept 18 bases outside the gene matches. The germline CDR1 and CDR2 sequences are SGHNT and YENEEA. The CDR3 DNA follows: TGTGCCAGCAGCCCTCACAGTCGGGGGGATAGGAGGGATGAGCAGTTCTTC. Its translation is CASSPHSRGDRRDEQFF.